The clone carrying this TCR beta chain came up many times. Amplification of TCR beta CDR3 regions was performed using RNA transcripts as template. The HTBI primer set drove a first-round RT-PCR of the TCR CDR3. TCRdb re-analysed the multiplex PCR reads in MiXCR, keeping a single row per CDR3 protein. In the table there are a few hundred thousand distinct CDR3 sequences, around 16% of which are singletons. The data belong to a study of T cells in Graves' hyperthyroidism and ophthalmopathy. V lost 6 bases and J lost 3, with 21 bases in between. CDR3 length equals 16 residues. CDR1 and CDR2 from the germline V gene are SGHTA and FQGNSA.

The chain joins TRBV7-2 to TRBJ2-7, with D maybe TRBD2 (7 bases). This clonotype originated in a woman between 18 and 29 years old with Graves' hyperthyroidism. Sequencing used blood. For the CDR3, the DNA is TGTGCCAGCAGTTCCCTCTCGTCGGGGGGCGACTACGAGCAGTACTTC. This encodes CASSSLSSGGDYEQYF.